The clone carrying this T cell receptor beta chain was detected a few times. Its cognate antigen is unknown. The sample belongs to a study of post-analysis software for immune sequencing data. The study, taken as a whole, reports: Compared with controls, patients had more of about 5 TRBV segments, including TRBV5-6, TRBV5-1 and TRBV20-1.

The CDR3 sequence is 17 residues long. The germline V gene has CDR1 MNHEY and CDR2 SVGAGI. Trimming left V 1 base short and J 1 base short, with 13 bases between. Unique molecular identifiers featured in each of the TCR beta cDNA libraries. TCRdb reanalysed the PCR reads using MiXCR and keeps one entry per CDR3 protein. Among approximately 400,000 distinct CDR3 sequences listed, roughly 38% were seen once. This chain joins TRBV6-5 and TRBJ2-2, with a tentative D call TRBD2 (6 bases). Sequencing was performed on blood. The origin of this receptor is a girl aged 5-17 years with multiple sclerosis. The CDR3 region is CASSYWGGAMNTGELFF. CDR3 DNA sequence: TGTGCCAGCAGTTACTGGGGCGGGGCGATGAACACCGGGGAGCTGTTTTTT.